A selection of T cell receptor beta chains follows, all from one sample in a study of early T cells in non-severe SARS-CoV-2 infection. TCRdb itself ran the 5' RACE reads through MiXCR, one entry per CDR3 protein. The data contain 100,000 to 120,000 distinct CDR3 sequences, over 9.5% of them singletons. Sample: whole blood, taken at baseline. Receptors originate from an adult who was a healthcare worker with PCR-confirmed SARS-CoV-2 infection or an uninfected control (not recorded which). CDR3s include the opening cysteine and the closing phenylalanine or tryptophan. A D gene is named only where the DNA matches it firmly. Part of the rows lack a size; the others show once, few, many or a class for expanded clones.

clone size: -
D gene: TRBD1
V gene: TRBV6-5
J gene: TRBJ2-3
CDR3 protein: CASSYSGDRSSDTQYF
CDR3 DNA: TGTGCCAGCAGTTACTCGGGGGACAGAAGCTCAGATACGCAGTATTTT

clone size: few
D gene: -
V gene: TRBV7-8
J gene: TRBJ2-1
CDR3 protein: CASRYRNEQFF
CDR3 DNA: TGTGCCAGCAGGTACCGGAATGAGCAGTTCTTC

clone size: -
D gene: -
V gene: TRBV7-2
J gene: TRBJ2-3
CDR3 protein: CASSPSRVKQYF
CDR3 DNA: TGTGCCAGCAGCCCGTCCCGGGTAAAGCAGTATTTT

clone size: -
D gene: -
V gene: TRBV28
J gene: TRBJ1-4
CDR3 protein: CASSLRLLNEKLFF
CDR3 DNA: TGTGCCAGCAGTTTACGGCTACTCAATGAAAAACTGTTTTTT

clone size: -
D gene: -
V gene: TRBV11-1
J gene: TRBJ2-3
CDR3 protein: CASSLPGLNTDTQYF
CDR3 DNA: TGTGCCAGCAGCTTACCGGGACTCAACACAGATACGCAGTATTTT

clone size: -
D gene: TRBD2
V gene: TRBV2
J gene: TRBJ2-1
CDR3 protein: CASSNRGLAGDEQFF
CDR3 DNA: TGTGCCAGCAGTAACCGGGGTCTAGCGGGAGATGAGCAGTTCTTC

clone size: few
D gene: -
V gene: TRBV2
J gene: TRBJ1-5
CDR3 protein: CASSTHGNQPQHF
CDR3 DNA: TGTGCCAGCAGTACTCATGGTAATCAGCCCCAGCATTTT

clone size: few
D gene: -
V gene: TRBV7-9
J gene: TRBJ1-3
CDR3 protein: CASSLGVVYSGNTIYF
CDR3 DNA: TGTGCCAGCAGCTTAGGGGTAGTCTACTCTGGAAACACCATATATTTT

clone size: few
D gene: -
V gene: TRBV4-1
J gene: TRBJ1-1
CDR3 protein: CASSQTRLVTVNTEAFF
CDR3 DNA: TGCGCCAGCAGCCAAACAAGACTAGTCACAGTGAACACTGAAGCTTTCTTT

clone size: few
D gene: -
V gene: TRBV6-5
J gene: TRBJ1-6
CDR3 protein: CASSYGQITNSPLHF
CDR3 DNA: TGTGCCAGCAGTTACGGTCAGATCACCAATTCACCCCTCCACTTT

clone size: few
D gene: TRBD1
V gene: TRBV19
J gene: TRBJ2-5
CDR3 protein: CASRQTGAPETQYF
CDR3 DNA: TGTGCCAGTAGGCAGACAGGGGCCCCTGAGACCCAGTACTTC

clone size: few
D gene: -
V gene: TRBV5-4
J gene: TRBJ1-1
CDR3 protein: CASSIGQGEAFF
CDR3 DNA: TGTGCCAGCAGCATAGGACAAGGTGAAGCTTTCTTT

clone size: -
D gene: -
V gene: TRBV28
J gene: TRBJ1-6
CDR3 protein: CASTTWTGLGNSPLHF
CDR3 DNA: TGTGCCAGCACCACCTGGACGGGGCTGGGAAATTCACCCCTCCACTTT

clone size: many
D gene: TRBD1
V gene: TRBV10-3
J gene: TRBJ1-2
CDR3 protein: CAISESPGQRGTIDGYTF
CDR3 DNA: TGTGCCATCAGTGAGTCTCCGGGACAGCGAGGAACTATTGATGGCTACACCTTC